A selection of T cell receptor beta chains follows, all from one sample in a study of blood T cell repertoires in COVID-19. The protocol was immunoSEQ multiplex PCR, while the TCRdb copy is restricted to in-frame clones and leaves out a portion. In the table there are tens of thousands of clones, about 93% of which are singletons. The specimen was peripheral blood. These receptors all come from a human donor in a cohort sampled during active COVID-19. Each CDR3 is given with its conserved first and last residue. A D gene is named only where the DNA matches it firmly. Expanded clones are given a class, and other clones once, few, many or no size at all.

CASSLGGRVGNTIYF,TGTGCCAGCAGCTTGGGCGGCAGGGTCGGAAACACCATATATTTT,TRBJ1-3,NA,TRBV7-9,NA
CASSLVGDRAETQYF,TGTGCCAGCAGCTTAGTGGGGGACAGGGCCGAGACCCAGTACTTC,TRBJ2-5,NA,TRBV7-2,TRBD1
CASSLTGTGSYEQYF,TGCGCCAGCAGCCTAACCGGGACAGGCTCCTACGAGCAGTACTTC,TRBJ2-7,NA,TRBV5-1,TRBD1
CASSPQVSGANVLTF,TGTGCCAGTAGTCCACAGGTCTCTGGGGCCAACGTCCTGACTTTC,TRBJ2-6,NA,TRBV19,NA
CASSLLLAGTYNEQFF,TGTGCCAGCAGTTTATTGCTAGCGGGTACCTACAATGAGCAGTTCTTC,TRBJ2-1,NA,TRBV27,TRBD2
CASSEVPVSIQYF,TGTGCCAGCAGTGAGGTCCCAGTAAGCATTCAGTACTTC,TRBJ2-4,NA,TRBV2,NA
CASRRGETQYF,TGTGCCAGCAGACGAGGAGAGACCCAGTACTTC,TRBJ2-5,once,TRBV11-2,NA
CASSLGIGQRNTGELFF,TGTGCCAGCAGCTTGGGGATCGGACAGAGGAACACCGGGGAGCTGTTTTTT,TRBJ2-2,NA,TRBV5-4,NA
CASSYCRDRELNEAFF,TGTGCCAGCAGTTACTGCCGGGACAGGGAGTTGAATGAAGCTTTCTTT,TRBJ1-1,once,TRBV6-7,TRBD1
CASRPYSNQPQHF,TGTGCCAGCAGACCCTACAGCAATCAGCCCCAGCATTTT,TRBJ1-5,NA,TRBV6-5,NA
CASSLEGNEQFF,TGTGCCAGCAGCTTAGAGGGGAATGAGCAGTTCTTC,TRBJ2-1,NA,TRBV7-9,NA
CASSLELAAQYF,TGTGCCAGCAGCTTGGAACTAGCGGCGCAGTATTTT,TRBJ2-3,NA,TRBV5-4,TRBD2
CASLDRLYGYTF,TGTGCCAGCCTGGACAGACTCTATGGCTACACCTTC,TRBJ1-2,NA,TRBV16,NA
CASSLREGPNTGELFF,TGCGCCAGCAGCCTTCGGGAGGGCCCAAACACCGGGGAGCTGTTTTTT,TRBJ2-2,NA,TRBV5-1,TRBD2
CSAGDTQNTEAFF,TGCAGCGCCGGGGACACCCAGAACACTGAAGCTTTCTTT,TRBJ1-1,NA,TRBV29-1,NA
CATSRGVRDGPNYGYTF,TGTGCCACCAGCAGAGGAGTCCGGGATGGCCCTAACTATGGCTACACCTTC,TRBJ1-2,few,TRBV15,NA
CASSLTGLSGANVLTF,TGTGCCAGCAGCTTAACGGGGCTATCTGGGGCCAACGTCCTGACTTTC,TRBJ2-6,NA,TRBV7-3,NA
CASSSTLLRGGPGGEQFF,TGCGCCAGCAGCTCCACCCTCCTTCGCGGGGGGCCTGGGGGGGAGCAGTTCTTC,TRBJ2-1,NA,TRBV5-1,TRBD2
CASSPGTSYGYTF,TGTGCCAGTAGTCCTGGGACATCTTATGGCTACACCTTC,TRBJ1-2,NA,TRBV19,NA
CASSGPGYTGELFF,TGTGCCAGCAGCGGCCCAGGATACACCGGGGAGCTGTTTTTT,TRBJ2-2,once,TRBV9,NA
CASSLDGFKAFF,TGTGCCAGCAGCTTGGACGGGTTCAAGGCTTTCTTT,TRBJ1-1,few,TRBV5-5,NA
CASTPWLDSNQPQHF,TGTGCCAGCACCCCTTGGCTTGATAGCAATCAGCCCCAGCATTTT,TRBJ1-5,NA,TRBV6-2/TRBV6-3,NA
CASRTGRGNTIYF,TGTGCCAGCAGAACAGGTCGTGGAAACACCATATATTTT,TRBJ1-3,NA,TRBV2,NA
CASSYSASGADTQYF,TGTGCCAGCAGTTACTCTGCTAGCGGGGCAGATACGCAGTATTTT,TRBJ2-3,NA,TRBV6-5,TRBD2
CASRIAGGPNEQFF,TGTGCCAGCAGAATAGCGGGGGGGCCAAATGAGCAGTTCTTC,TRBJ2-1,once,TRBV6-5,TRBD2
CATSLTGDEQFF,TGTGCCACCAGCCTAACAGGGGATGAGCAGTTCTTC,TRBJ2-1,NA,TRBV15,TRBD1
CASTRGLNQETQYF,TGTGCCAGCACACGAGGCCTAAACCAAGAGACCCAGTACTTC,TRBJ2-5,NA,TRBV2,NA
CASSPLSGAHYGYTF,TGTGCCAGCAGCCCGTTGAGCGGGGCGCACTATGGCTACACCTTC,TRBJ1-2,NA,TRBV7-2,NA
CASSYSGWDREIGYTF,TGTGCCAGCAGTTACTCGGGCTGGGACAGGGAGATCGGCTACACCTTC,TRBJ1-2,NA,TRBV6-5,TRBD1
CASSPPNVRQNTEAFF,TGTGCCAGCTCACCACCGAACGTCAGACAGAACACTGAAGCTTTCTTT,TRBJ1-1,once,TRBV18,NA
CSVVRTDTQYF,TGCAGTGTTGTTAGAACAGATACGCAGTATTTT,TRBJ2-3,NA,TRBV20-1,NA
CASSYQGRGPLHF,TGTGCCAGCAGTTACCAGGGCCGCGGACCCCTCCACTTT,TRBJ1-6,NA,TRBV6-2/TRBV6-3,NA
CASSEWNRRHAYEQYF,TGTGCCAGCAGTGAATGGAACAGGCGCCACGCATACGAGCAGTACTTC,TRBJ2-7,NA,TRBV25-1,NA